These 10 T cell receptor beta chains came from one sample sequenced in a study of blood T cells in healthy people across ages. Together with a sample-barcoded 5' primer, a J-beta primer mix was included in a second PCR lasting about 7 to 11 cycles. Via MiXCR, TCRdb re-called the 5' RACE reads, giving one row per CDR3 protein. The sample holds approximately 2,000,000 distinct CDR3 sequences, 39% seen once. The sequenced sample consisted of blood. These receptors were obtained from a human donor in good health.

The V gene is TRBV7-9, the J gene TRBJ2-4; the D is unclear. The J call may be wrong; the DNA end is better matched by TRBJ2-7. Germline V gives CDR1 SEHNR, CDR2 FQNEAQ (reference sequence). CDR3 length: 13 residues. Here the CDR3 reads CASSSHTHYEQYF. In DNA, the CDR3 is TGTGCCAGCAGCTCCCACACACACTACGAGCAGTACTTC.

J is TRBJ1-1 and V is TRBV20-1, with D unclear. CDR3 length equals 15 residues. Germline V gives CDR1 DFQATT, CDR2 SNEGSKA (reference sequence). V was pared by 5 bases and J by 3 bases, with 19 bases between. CDR3 bases: TGCAGTGCTCCCATATACGGGCACGGGGACACTGAAGCTTTCTTT. Translation: CSAPIYGHGDTEAFF.

The rearrangement uses TRBV6-2 or TRBV6-3 and TRBJ2-7; D gene ambiguous. Germline CDR1 reads MNHEY; CDR2 reads SVGEGT. With 2 bases removed from V and 0 bases from J, the gap between germline ends came to 17 bases. The CDR3 sequence is 17 residues long. The CDR3 DNA reads as TGTGCCAGCAGTTACGACCCGAGACGGGTAAACTCCTACGAGCAGTACTTC. Its protein is CASSYDPRRVNSYEQYF.

To note about this clonotype: One end of the junction fails to match germline, which may point to a read error. V and J are TRBV29-1 and TRBJ2-7, with D perhaps matching TRBD2 (6 bases). Germline V lookup: CDR1 SQVTM, CDR2 ANQGSEA. CDR3 size: 15 residues. The CDR3 here is CGVGGRGIQTYEQYF. The CDR3 DNA reads as TGCGGCGTTGGGGGACGGGGGATACAAACCTACGAGCAGTACTTC.

The genes are TRBV27 and TRBJ2-7; D is ambiguous. The CDR3 is made up of 12 amino acids. Germline V CDR1 and CDR2: MNHEY, SMNVEV (reference sequence). Trimming pared 3 bases from V and 7 bases from J, leaving 10 bases between. The CDR3 reads CASSFFLGEQYF. Written as DNA, the CDR3 is TGTGCCAGCAGTTTTTTCCTGGGTGAGCAGTACTTC.

This CDR3 reads CASSPEGSSTDTQYF. The CDR3 region has the DNA TGTGCCAGCAGCCCCGAGGGGTCTAGCACAGATACGCAGTATTTT. This chain uses TRBV11-3 with TRBJ2-3, with D perhaps given as TRBD1 or TRBD2 (5 bases each). Trimming took 5 bases from V and 0 from J, leaving 12 bases between them. CDR1 and CDR2 from the germline V gene are SGHNT and YENEEA. The CDR3 is made up of 15 amino acids.

J is TRBJ2-7 and V is TRBV11-2; the D gene is possibly TRBD1 (5 bases). The CDR3 covers 15 residues. V was pared by 5 bases and J by 3 bases, with 17 bases between. Germline assignment: CDR1 SGHAT and CDR2 FQNNGV. The CDR3 reads CASSPSYGQGYEQYF. CDR3 nucleotides: TGTGCCAGCAGCCCCTCATATGGTCAGGGCTACGAGCAGTACTTC.

The rearrangement joins TRBV20-1 to TRBJ2-5; 8 bases match TRBD1. The J call is doubtful: the DNA matches TRBJ2-7 better. The CDR3 is 15 amino acids. Germline lookup yields CDR1 DFQATT and CDR2 SNEGSKA (reference sequence). CDR3: CSASPRQGIPYEQYF. The CDR3 nucleotides are TGCAGTGCTAGTCCAAGACAGGGGATCCCCTACGAGCAGTACTTC.

This clonotype has only one observation. The conserved closing phenylalanine or tryptophan is absent in this CDR3, likely reflecting a read error. This rearrangement joins TRBV11-3 to TRBJ2-1; TRBD1 or TRBD2 may be the D gene (5 bases each). The V end lost 7 bases, the J end lost 5 bases, and 15 bases lay between the germline ends. The CDR3 extends over 14 amino acids. Germline-derived CDR1 and CDR2 are SGHNT and YENEEA. CDR3 loop: CASTVGAGHNEQFV. The CDR3 DNA sequence: TGTGCCAGCACGGTAGGGGCGGGCCACAATGAGCAGTTCGTC.

This chain links TRBV25-1 with TRBJ2-5; D is uncertain. V was pared by 1 base and J by 2 bases, with 14 bases between. CDR3 length: 16 residues. CDR1 is MGHDK, CDR2 SYGVNS, per germline. CDR3 region: CASSEWFLLAQETQYF. In DNA form, the CDR3 reads TGTGCCAGCAGTGAATGGTTTCTACTTGCACAAGAGACCCAGTACTTC.